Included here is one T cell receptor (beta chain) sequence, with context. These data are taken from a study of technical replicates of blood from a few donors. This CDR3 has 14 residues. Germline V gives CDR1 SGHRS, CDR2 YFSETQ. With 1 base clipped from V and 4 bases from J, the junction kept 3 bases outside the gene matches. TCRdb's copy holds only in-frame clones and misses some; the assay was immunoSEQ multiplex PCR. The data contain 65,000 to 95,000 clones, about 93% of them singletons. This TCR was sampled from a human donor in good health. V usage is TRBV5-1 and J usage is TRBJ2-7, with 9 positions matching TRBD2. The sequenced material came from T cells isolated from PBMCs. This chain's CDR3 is CASSLSGLAYEQYF. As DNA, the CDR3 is TGCGCCAGCAGCTTGTCGGGACTAGCTTACGAGCAGTACTTC.